This TCR beta chain was sequenced for a study of blood T cell repertoires in COVID-19. On the study more broadly: PBMCs, B-cell-depleted T cells, or T cells were the source of the cDNA or gDNA that made up the material.

V was shortened by 2 bases and J by 5 bases, with 9 bases between the two germline ends. This CDR3 has 13 amino acids. The germline CDR1 and CDR2 sequences are LGHNA and YSLEER. This clone appeared a single time. Produced via immunoSEQ multiplex PCR; TCRdb's table is partial and in-frame only. This sample carries 250,000 to 350,000 clones, approximately 84% of them seen once, and the ten largest clones take 1.4% to 1.5%. One Seattle source followed patients from active infection through their disease course. Input material: peripheral blood. V gene TRBV4-3 combines with J gene TRBJ1-1, with TRBD1 as a possible D gene (6 bases). The receptor was isolated from a human donor with COVID-19, enrolled during active disease. The donor label of this sample is uncertain. In DNA, the CDR3 is TGCGCCAGCAGCCAACAGGGGTGGACTGAAGCTTTCTTT. This encodes CASSQQGWTEAFF.